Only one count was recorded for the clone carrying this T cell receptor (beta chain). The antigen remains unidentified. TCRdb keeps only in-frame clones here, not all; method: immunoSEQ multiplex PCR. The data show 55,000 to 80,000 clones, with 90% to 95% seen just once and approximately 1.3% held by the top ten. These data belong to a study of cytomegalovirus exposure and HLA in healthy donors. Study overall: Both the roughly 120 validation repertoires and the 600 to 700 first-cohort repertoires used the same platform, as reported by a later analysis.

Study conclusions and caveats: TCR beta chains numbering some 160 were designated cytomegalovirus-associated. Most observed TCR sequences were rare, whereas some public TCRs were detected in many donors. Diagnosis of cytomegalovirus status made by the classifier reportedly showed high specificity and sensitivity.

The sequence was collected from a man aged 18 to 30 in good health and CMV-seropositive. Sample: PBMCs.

Here the CDR3 reads CSGRAYNEQFF. For the CDR3, the DNA is TGCAGTGGCAGGGCCTACAATGAGCAGTTCTTC. The chain has TRBV20-1 and TRBJ2-1; D might be TRBD1 (5 bases). Germline values: CDR1 DFQATT, CDR2 SNEGSKA (reference sequence). Trimming took 7 bases from V and 2 from J, leaving 6 bases between them. The length of the CDR3 is 11 residues.